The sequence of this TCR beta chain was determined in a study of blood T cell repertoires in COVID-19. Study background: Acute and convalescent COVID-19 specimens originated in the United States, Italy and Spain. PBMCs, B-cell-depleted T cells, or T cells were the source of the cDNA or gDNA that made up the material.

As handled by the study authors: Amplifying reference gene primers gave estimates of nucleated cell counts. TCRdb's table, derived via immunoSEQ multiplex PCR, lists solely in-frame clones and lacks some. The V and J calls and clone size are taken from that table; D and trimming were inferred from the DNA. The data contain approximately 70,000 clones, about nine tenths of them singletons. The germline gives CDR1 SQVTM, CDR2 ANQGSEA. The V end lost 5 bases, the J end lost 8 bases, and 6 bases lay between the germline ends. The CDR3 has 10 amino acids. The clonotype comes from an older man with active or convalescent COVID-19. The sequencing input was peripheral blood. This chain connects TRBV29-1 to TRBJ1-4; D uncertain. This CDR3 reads CSVWREKLFF. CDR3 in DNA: TGCAGCGTTTGGCGGGAAAAACTGTTTTTT.